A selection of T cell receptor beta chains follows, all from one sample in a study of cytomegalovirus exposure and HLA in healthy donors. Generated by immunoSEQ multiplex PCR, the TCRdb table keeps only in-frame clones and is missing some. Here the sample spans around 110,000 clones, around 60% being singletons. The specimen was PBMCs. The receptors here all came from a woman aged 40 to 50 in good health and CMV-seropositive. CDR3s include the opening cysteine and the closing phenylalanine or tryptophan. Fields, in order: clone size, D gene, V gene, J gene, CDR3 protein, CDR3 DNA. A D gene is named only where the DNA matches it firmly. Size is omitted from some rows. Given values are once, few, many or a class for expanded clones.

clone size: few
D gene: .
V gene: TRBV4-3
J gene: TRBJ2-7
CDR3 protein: CASSQDQSRGGEQYF
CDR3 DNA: TGCGCCAGCAGCCAAGATCAAAGCCGAGGGGGCGAGCAGTACTTC

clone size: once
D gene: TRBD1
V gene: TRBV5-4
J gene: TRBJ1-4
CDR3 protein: CASSLGQGGEKLFF
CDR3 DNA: TGTGCCAGCAGCTTGGGCCAGGGGGGTGAAAAACTGTTTTTT

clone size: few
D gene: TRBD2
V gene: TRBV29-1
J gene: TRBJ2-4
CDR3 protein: CSVEEGRGDPAKNIQYF
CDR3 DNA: TGCAGCGTTGAGGAAGGTCGGGGGGACCCAGCCAAAAACATTCAGTACTTC

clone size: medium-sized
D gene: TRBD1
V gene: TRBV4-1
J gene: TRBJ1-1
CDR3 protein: CASSQGQGGWTEAFF
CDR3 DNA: TGCGCCAGCAGCCAAGGACAGGGGGGATGGACTGAAGCTTTCTTT

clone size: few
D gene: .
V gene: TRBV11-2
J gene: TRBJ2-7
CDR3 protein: CASSFQLSVQDEQYF
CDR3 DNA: TGTGCCAGCAGCTTCCAATTATCCGTCCAGGACGAGCAGTACTTC

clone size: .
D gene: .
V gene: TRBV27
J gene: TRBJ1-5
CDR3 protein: CASSDFGNQPQHF
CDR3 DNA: TGTGCCAGCTCAGACTTTGGCAATCAGCCCCAGCATTTT

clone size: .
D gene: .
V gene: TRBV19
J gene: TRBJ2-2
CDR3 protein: CASSIEGGHTGELFF
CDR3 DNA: TGTGCCAGTAGTATAGAAGGCGGGCACACCGGGGAGCTGTTTTTT

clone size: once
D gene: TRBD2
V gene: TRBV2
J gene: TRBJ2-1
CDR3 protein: CASSAYGLAGNEQFF
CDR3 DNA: TGTGCCAGCAGTGCCTATGGACTAGCCGGCAATGAGCAGTTCTTC

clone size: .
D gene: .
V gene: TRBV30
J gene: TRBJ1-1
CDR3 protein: CAWKKDTLNTEAFF
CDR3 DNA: TGTGCCTGGAAGAAGGACACTTTGAACACTGAAGCTTTCTTT

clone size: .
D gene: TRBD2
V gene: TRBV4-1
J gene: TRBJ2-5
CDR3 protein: CASNLGTSGLRETQYF
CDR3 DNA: TGCGCCAGCAATCTCGGGACTAGCGGATTGAGGGAGACCCAGTACTTC

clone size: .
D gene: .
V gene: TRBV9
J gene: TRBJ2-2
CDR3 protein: CASSAGTLTGELFF
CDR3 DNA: TGTGCCAGCAGCGCCGGGACATTAACCGGGGAGCTGTTTTTT

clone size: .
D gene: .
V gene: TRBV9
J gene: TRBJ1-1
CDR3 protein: CASSVALGPEAFF
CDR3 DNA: TGTGCCAGCAGCGTAGCTCTGGGGCCTGAAGCTTTCTTT

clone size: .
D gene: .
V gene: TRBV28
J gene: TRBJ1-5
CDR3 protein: CASSFVDQPQHF
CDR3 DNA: TGTGCCAGCAGTTTCGTAGATCAGCCCCAGCATTTT

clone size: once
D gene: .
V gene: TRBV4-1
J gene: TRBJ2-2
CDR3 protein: CASSQEGERTGELFF
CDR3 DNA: TGCGCCAGCAGCCAAGAGGGCGAGCGGACCGGGGAGCTGTTTTTT

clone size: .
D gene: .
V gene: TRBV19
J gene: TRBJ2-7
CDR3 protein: CASSIAGNSYEQYF
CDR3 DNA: TGTGCCAGTAGTATTGCAGGGAATTCCTACGAGCAGTACTTC

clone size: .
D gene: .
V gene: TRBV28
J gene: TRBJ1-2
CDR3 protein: CASSSPGGVNYGYTF
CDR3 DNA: TGTGCCAGCAGTTCCCCCGGGGGGGTTAACTATGGCTACACCTTC

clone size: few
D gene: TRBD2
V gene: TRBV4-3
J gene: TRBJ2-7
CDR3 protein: CASSQYLAGGSYEQYF
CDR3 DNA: TGCGCCAGCAGCCAGTACCTAGCGGGAGGTTCCTACGAGCAGTACTTC

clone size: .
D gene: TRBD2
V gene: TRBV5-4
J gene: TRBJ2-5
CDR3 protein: CAISGLADREETQYF
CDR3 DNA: TGTGCCATATCGGGACTAGCGGATCGGGAAGAGACCCAGTACTTC

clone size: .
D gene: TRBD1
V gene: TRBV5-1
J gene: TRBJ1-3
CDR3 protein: CASSLESTGGNTIYF
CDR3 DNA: TGCGCCAGCAGCTTGGAATCGACAGGGGGAAACACCATATATTTT

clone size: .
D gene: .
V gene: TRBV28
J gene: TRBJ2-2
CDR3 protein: CASSWANTGELFF
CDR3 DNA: TGTGCCAGCTCTTGGGCTAACACCGGGGAGCTGTTTTTT

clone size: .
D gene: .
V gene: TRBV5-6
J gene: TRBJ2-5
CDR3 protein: CASSNSGFQETQYF
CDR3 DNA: TGTGCCAGCAGTAATTCGGGATTCCAGGAGACCCAGTACTTC

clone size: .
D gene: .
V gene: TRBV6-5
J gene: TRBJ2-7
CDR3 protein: CASGYTGPTKQYF
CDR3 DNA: TGTGCCAGCGGGTACACAGGGCCTACGAAACAGTACTTC

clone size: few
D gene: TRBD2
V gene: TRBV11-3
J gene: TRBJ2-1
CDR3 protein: CASSLGGLAGGEQFF
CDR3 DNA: TGTGCCAGCAGCTTAGGCGGACTAGCGGGAGGGGAGCAGTTCTTC

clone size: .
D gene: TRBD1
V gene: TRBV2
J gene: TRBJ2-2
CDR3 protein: CASLARGQGTLGELFF
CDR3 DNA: TGTGCCAGCTTGGCTCGGGGACAGGGGACTCTCGGGGAGCTGTTTTTT

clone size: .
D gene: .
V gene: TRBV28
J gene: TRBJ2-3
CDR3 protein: CASSLASDTQYF
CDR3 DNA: TGTGCCAGCAGTCTGGCATCAGATACGCAGTATTTT

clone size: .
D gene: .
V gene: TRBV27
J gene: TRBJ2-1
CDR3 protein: CASSFGRGSYNEQFF
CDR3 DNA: TGTGCCAGCAGTTTCGGCCGAGGCTCCTACAATGAGCAGTTCTTC

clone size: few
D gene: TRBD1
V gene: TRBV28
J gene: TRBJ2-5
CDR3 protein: CASSRLTGGETQYF
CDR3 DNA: TGTGCCAGCAGTCGCCTGACAGGGGGGGAGACCCAGTACTTC

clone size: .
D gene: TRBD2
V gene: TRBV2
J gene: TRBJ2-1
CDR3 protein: CASQASGRGNEQFF
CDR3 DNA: TGTGCCAGCCAGGCTAGCGGGAGAGGAAATGAGCAGTTCTTC

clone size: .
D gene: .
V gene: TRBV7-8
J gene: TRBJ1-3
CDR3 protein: CASSTFGSAGNTIYF
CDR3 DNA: TGTGCCAGCAGCACATTCGGTAGCGCGGGAAACACCATATATTTT

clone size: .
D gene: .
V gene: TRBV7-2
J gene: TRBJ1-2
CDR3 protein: CASSLISSNYDYTF
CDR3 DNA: TGTGCCAGCAGCTTAATCTCCAGTAACTATGACTACACCTTC

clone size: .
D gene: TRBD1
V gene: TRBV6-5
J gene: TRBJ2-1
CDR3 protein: CASSYQTDRGVDEQFF
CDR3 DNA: TGTGCCAGCAGTTACCAAACGGACAGGGGAGTAGATGAGCAGTTCTTC

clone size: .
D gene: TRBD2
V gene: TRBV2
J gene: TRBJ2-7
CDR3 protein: CAWGTSGTYEQYF
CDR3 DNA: TGTGCTTGGGGGACTAGCGGAACCTACGAGCAGTACTTC

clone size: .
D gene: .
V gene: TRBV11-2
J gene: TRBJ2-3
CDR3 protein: CASSLDLGGQGPQYF
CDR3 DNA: TGTGCCAGCAGCTTAGATTTAGGTGGGCAGGGGCCGCAGTATTTT

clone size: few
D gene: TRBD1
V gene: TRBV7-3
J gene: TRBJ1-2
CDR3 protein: CASSLEGAGYGYTF
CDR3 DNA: TGTGCCAGCAGCTTAGAGGGGGCAGGATATGGCTACACCTTC

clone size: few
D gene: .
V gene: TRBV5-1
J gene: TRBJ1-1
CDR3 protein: CASSLSGRGSEAFF
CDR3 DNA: TGCGCCAGCAGCTTGTCCGGAAGGGGTTCTGAAGCTTTCTTT

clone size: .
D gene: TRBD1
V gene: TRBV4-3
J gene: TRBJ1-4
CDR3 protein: CASSPMGQGEEKLFF
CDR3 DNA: TGCGCCAGCAGCCCGATGGGACAGGGGGAGGAAAAACTGTTTTTT

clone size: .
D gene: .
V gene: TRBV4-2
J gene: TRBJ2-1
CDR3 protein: CASSQDLSAFEQFF
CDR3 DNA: TGTGCCAGCAGCCAAGATCTCAGTGCTTTTGAGCAGTTCTTC

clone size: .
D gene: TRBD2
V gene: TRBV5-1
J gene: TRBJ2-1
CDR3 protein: CASSLEGLDYNEQFF
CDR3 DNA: TGCGCCAGCAGCTTGGAGGGACTAGATTACAATGAGCAGTTCTTC

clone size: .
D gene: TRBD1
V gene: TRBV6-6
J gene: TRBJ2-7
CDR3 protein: CASKRTGISYEQYF
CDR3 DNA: TGTGCCAGCAAGAGGACAGGGATTTCCTACGAGCAGTACTTC

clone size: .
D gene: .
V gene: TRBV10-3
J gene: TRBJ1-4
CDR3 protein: CAISPSPTTTNEKLFF
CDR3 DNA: TGTGCCATCAGTCCCTCTCCGACAACAACTAATGAAAAACTGTTTTTT

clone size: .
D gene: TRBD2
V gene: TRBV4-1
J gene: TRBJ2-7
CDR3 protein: CASSQDPSGRTYEQYF
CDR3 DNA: TGCGCCAGCAGCCAAGATCCTAGCGGGAGAACCTACGAGCAGTACTTC

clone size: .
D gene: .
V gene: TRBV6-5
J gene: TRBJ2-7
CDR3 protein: CASRTDSPPYEQYF
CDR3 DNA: TGTGCCAGCAGGACGGACAGCCCTCCCTACGAGCAGTACTTC